The 27 T cell receptor beta chains in this list originate from one sample, sequenced in a study of blood T cells in healthy people across ages. With a J-beta primer mix and a sample-barcoded 5' primer, a second PCR ran roughly 6 to 12 cycles. TCRdb used MiXCR to reprocess the 5' RACE reads, holding one entry per CDR3 protein. The table shows around 320,000 distinct CDR3 sequences, with 25% to 30% occurring only once. Source material: blood. The receptors stem from a woman between 70 and 85 years old in good health.

This chain's CDR3 is CSAFQVNARRDTDTQYF. CDR3 coding DNA: TGCAGTGCTTTCCAGGTTAATGCTCGGCGGGACACAGATACGCAGTATTTT. The gene calls are TRBV20-1 and TRBJ2-3, with a weak D call TRBD2 (6 bases). The CDR3 extends over 17 amino acids. V gave up 5 bases and J gave up 2 bases, with 23 bases separating them. Germline CDR1 DFQATT, CDR2 SNEGSKA (reference sequence).

This chain links TRBV4-3 with TRBJ2-7, with no clear D. CDR3 size: 14 residues. V lost 0 bases, J lost 0 bases, and 6 bases lay in between. From germline, CDR1 is LGHNA and CDR2 YSLEER. The CDR3 sequence is CASSQDWTSYEQYF. The CDR3, as DNA: TGCGCCAGCAGCCAAGATTGGACCTCCTACGAGCAGTACTTC.

The gene calls are TRBV28 and TRBJ2-5, with 10 bases aligning to TRBD2. TRBJ2-1 matches the DNA end more closely, so the J call is doubtful. CDR1 and CDR2 from the germline V gene are MDHEN and SYDVKM. CDR3 size: 15 residues. CDR3 in amino acids: CASTPTSGLYNEQFF. The DNA for the CDR3 is TGTGCCAGCACCCCGACTAGCGGGTTGTACAATGAGCAGTTCTTC.

The V call is TRBV7-9, the J call TRBJ2-5, with D perhaps being TRBD1 or TRBD2 (5 bases each). TRBJ2-7 matches the DNA end more closely, so the J call is doubtful. This CDR3 is 14 amino acids long. Germline CDR1 and CDR2: SEHNR and FQNEAQ (reference sequence). Here the CDR3 reads CASSRDGESYEQYF. As DNA, the CDR3 is TGTGCCAGCAGTCGGGACGGAGAGTCCTACGAGCAGTACTTC.

The J gene is TRBJ2-5, the V gene TRBV28, with 9 bases lining up with TRBD2. Germline V gives CDR1 MDHEN, CDR2 SYDVKM. This CDR3 is built from 17 residues. V lost 3 bases to trimming and J lost 9 bases; unmatched junction nucleotides: 17. DNA for the CDR3: TGTGCCAGCAGTTTTTTAAGGGCTAGCGGGACCCGGCGGGCCCAGTACTTC. Its protein product is CASSFLRASGTRRAQYF.

This clonotype was observed a few times. The CDR3 region is CASSLGGTGDYGYTF. The CDR3 nucleotides are TGCGCCAGCAGCTTGGGGGGGACAGGTGATTATGGCTACACCTTC. The chain recombines TRBV5-1 with TRBJ1-2, with 8 bases aligning to TRBD1. The CDR3 has 15 amino acids. V was pared by 0 bases and J by 5 bases, with 6 bases of the junction left unmatched. Germline values: CDR1 SGHRS, CDR2 YFSETQ.

The table lists this clonotype with many counts. The chain couples TRBV5-6 to TRBJ2-2; no clear D. Germline values: CDR1 SGHDT, CDR2 YYEEEE. With 1 base removed from V and 6 bases from J, the gap between germline ends came to 10 bases. This CDR3 comprises 14 residues. CDR3: CASSLSGVAGELFF. CDR3 coding DNA: TGTGCCAGCAGCTTGTCTGGTGTAGCCGGGGAGCTGTTTTTT.

The gene calls are TRBV10-3 and TRBJ2-1, with 11 bases lining up with TRBD2. The CDR3 runs to 15 residues. CDR1 is ENHRY and CDR2 is SYGVKD in the germline V gene. The V segment lost 6 bases and the J segment 5 bases; nucleotides outside the gene matches: 6. In DNA, the CDR3 is TGTGCCATCAGGGACATGGGACTAGCGGACAATGAGCAGTTCTTC. It yields the protein CAIRDMGLADNEQFF.

Note on this clonotype: It may be a read error: a sequence one base away is much more abundant. The chain employs TRBV20-1 and TRBJ1-4; possibly TRBD1 for D (5 bases). The length of the CDR3 is 14 residues. Germline V gives CDR1 DFQATT, CDR2 SNEGSKA (reference sequence). V was shortened by 2 bases and J by 1 base, with 8 bases between the two germline ends. Here the CDR3 reads CSARRQRTNEKLFF. CDR3 DNA: TGCAGTGCTAGACGACAGCGAACTAATGAAAAACTGTTTTTT.

The rearrangement links TRBV10-3 to TRBJ1-4; 7 nucleotides agree with TRBD1. V lost 3 bases to trimming and J lost 4 bases; unmatched junction nucleotides: 5. The CDR3 runs to 15 residues. From germline, CDR1 is ENHRY and CDR2 SYGVKD. The CDR3 DNA is TGTGCCATCAGTGACGGGGGACAGAGTAATGAAAAACTGTTTTTT. Residues: CAISDGGQSNEKLFF.

This clonotype appeared a few times. V is TRBV5-8 and J is TRBJ1-3, with no clear D. Trimming stripped 4 bases from V and 0 bases from J, with 14 bases between. This CDR3 has 16 amino acids. CDR1 is SGHTS and CDR2 is YDEGEE in the germline V gene. In DNA, the CDR3 is TGTGCCAGCAGCAAAGGGAGCCGCTTCTCTGGAAACACCATATATTTT. It is translated as CASSKGSRFSGNTIYF. Full variable domain (outside the CDR3, taken from reference TRBV5-8 and TRBJ1-3): EAGVTQSPTHLIKTRGQQATLRCSPISGHTSVYWYQQALGLGLQFLLWYDEGEERNRGNFPPRFSGRQFPNYSSELNVNALELEDSALYLCASSKGSRFSGNTIYFGEGSWLTVV.

The genes are TRBV20-1 and TRBJ2-1; 10 bases are shared with TRBD2. The junction had 9 bases not matched to a gene; V was cut back by 7 bases and J by 6 bases. The CDR3 has 14 amino acids. In germline, CDR1 is DFQATT, CDR2 SNEGSKA (reference sequence). The CDR3: CSGEREGPFNEQFF. CDR3 nucleotide sequence: TGCAGTGGAGAGCGGGAGGGCCCTTTCAATGAGCAGTTCTTC.

This clonotype came up many times. This chain joins TRBV9 and TRBJ2-1; either TRBD1 or TRBD2 may supply D (5 bases each). Looked up from germline, CDR1 is SGDLS and CDR2 is YYNGEE. The V and J ends lost 4 bases and 9 bases respectively, with 23 bases between them. This CDR3 contains 16 residues. Here the CDR3 reads CASSPTDGTPHAEQFF. CDR3 bases: TGTGCCAGCAGCCCGACCGACGGGACCCCACACGCTGAGCAGTTCTTC.

J is TRBJ1-5 and V is TRBV28; TRBD1 might be the D (6 bases). The germline V gene encodes CDR1 MDHEN and CDR2 SYDVKM. This CDR3 is 15 amino acids long. Between the trimmed V and J ends, which lost 6 bases and 4 bases, there was a span of 16 bases. The CDR3 DNA is TGTGCCAGCAGCCCGGGGGGAGACAGGAATCAGCCCCAGCATTTT. This translates into CASSPGGDRNQPQHF.

The V call is TRBV6-2 or TRBV6-3, the J call TRBJ2-4, with 8 bases lining up with TRBD2. From germline, CDR1 is MNHEY and CDR2 SVGEGT. The CDR3 has 18 residues. V lost 4 bases to trimming and J lost 0 bases; unmatched junction nucleotides: 11. The CDR3 nucleotides are TGTGCCAGCAGTTTCCAACTAGCGGTGGGGATAGCCAAAAACATTCAGTACTTC. Translation: CASSFQLAVGIAKNIQYF.

This clonotype was seen only once. The V and J genes are TRBV11-2 and TRBJ1-1; D perhaps matches TRBD1 (5 bases). Per the germline V gene, CDR1 is SGHAT and CDR2 is FQNNGV. The V and J ends lost 4 bases and 5 bases respectively, with 11 bases between them. The CDR3 extends over 13 amino acids. The CDR3 sequence is CASSSMTVTEAFF. The CDR3 nucleotides read TGTGCCAGCAGCTCAATGACAGTTACTGAAGCTTTCTTT.

The chain recombines TRBV5-6 with TRBJ1-6; D is unresolved. This CDR3 region has 15 residues. Germline assignment: CDR1 SGHDT and CDR2 YYEEEE. Deletions cut 0 bases from V and 6 bases from J, with 10 bases between. For the CDR3, the DNA is TGTGCCAGCAGCTTGGGGGGAAAGGGTAATTCACCCCTCCACTTT. The encoded protein is CASSLGGKGNSPLHF.

The chain recombines TRBV6-1 with TRBJ1-5; D perhaps matches TRBD1 (6 bases). The CDR3 length is 16 residues. CDR1 is MNHNS, CDR2 SASEGT, per germline. The ends were cut back, 1 base at V and 5 bases at J, with 15 bases in the middle. The CDR3 DNA sequence: TGTGCCAGCAGTGAAGGGCGGGGGGCGCTCGATCAGCCCCAGCATTTT. This gives the protein CASSEGRGALDQPQHF.

The chain links TRBV5-1 to TRBJ2-5, with a weak D call TRBD1 (5 bases). The tail of the sequence fits TRBJ2-7 better, so the J call may be wrong. The CDR3 runs to 17 residues. Germline V lookup: CDR1 SGHRS, CDR2 YFSETQ. CDR3 in amino acids: CASSFHGAATNSYEQYF. CDR3 nucleotides: TGCGCCAGCAGCTTTCATGGGGCAGCTACAAATTCCTACGAGCAGTACTTC.

This clonotype was seen more than once but under ten times. The chain is built from TRBV7-2 and TRBJ2-3; 9 bases match TRBD2. V gave up 5 bases and J gave up 3 bases; unmatched junction bases: 9. Germline CDR1 is SGHTA and CDR2 is FQGNSA. The CDR3 runs to 16 residues. The CDR3 region has the DNA TGTGCCAGCAGCCCAGACGGGACTAGCAGGACAGATACGCAGTATTTT. Protein sequence: CASSPDGTSRTDTQYF.

The chain carries TRBV4-2 and TRBJ2-2; D is ambiguous. The CDR3 has 14 residues. V was pared by 1 base and J by 3 bases, with 6 bases between. Germline CDR1 LGHNA, CDR2 YNFKEQ. The CDR3 protein is CASSQVADTGELFF. In nucleotides, the CDR3 is TGTGCCAGCAGCCAAGTAGCAGACACCGGGGAGCTGTTTTTT.

This clonotype came up a few times. The chain has TRBV20-1 and TRBJ2-7, with a possible D match to TRBD1 (6 bases). The CDR3 loop spans 13 amino acids. The V gene lost 6 bases and the J gene lost 1 base, with 13 bases spanning the gap. Germline assignment: CDR1 DFQATT and CDR2 SNEGSKA (reference sequence). CDR3 sequence (DNA): TGCAGTGCCCGACCAGGGGCATCCTACGAGCAGTACTTC. Its protein is CSARPGASYEQYF.

The table lists this clonotype with many counts. The chain recombines TRBV5-1 with TRBJ2-7, with D unclear. V was cut by 0 bases and J by 0 bases, with 7 bases left in between. Germline CDR1 SGHRS, CDR2 YFSETQ. The CDR3 totals 14 residues. CDR3 sequence: CASSLGPGSYEQYF. The CDR3 nucleotides read TGCGCCAGCAGCTTGGGTCCGGGCTCCTACGAGCAGTACTTC.

This clonotype was counted a few times. This chain links TRBV20-1 with TRBJ2-1; the match to TRBD2 covers 14 bases. With V trimmed by 3 bases and J by 5 bases, 6 bases remained unmatched. This CDR3 contains 16 residues. CDR1 is DFQATT and CDR2 is SNEGSKA in the germline V gene (reference sequence). This chain's CDR3 is CSARGGTSGRDNEQFF. The CDR3, as DNA: TGCAGTGCTAGGGGAGGGACTAGCGGGAGAGACAATGAGCAGTTCTTC.

At least ten counts were recorded for this clonotype. V is TRBV12-3 or TRBV12-4 and J is TRBJ2-6; D call uncertain. The V end was cut by 5 bases, the J end by 2 bases, with 10 bases between. This CDR3 is built from 15 residues. CDR3 in amino acids: CASSPWTTGANVLTF. CDR3 DNA sequence: TGTGCCAGCAGTCCCTGGACGACTGGGGCCAACGTCCTGACTTTC.

V gene TRBV6-1 combines with J gene TRBJ2-2, with D unresolved. Trimming shortened V by 6 bases and J by 5 bases, and 19 bases separated the two germline ends. Germline CDR1 MNHNS, CDR2 SASEGT. The CDR3 covers 16 residues. The CDR3 is CASSQGSVGRTGELFF. CDR3 in DNA: TGTGCCAGCAGCCAAGGGTCTGTTGGGCGAACCGGGGAGCTGTTTTTT.

The chain employs TRBV20-1 and TRBJ1-4; D gene unclear. There are 12 residues in the CDR3. CDR1 and CDR2 (germline): DFQATT, SNEGSKA (reference sequence). Trimming took 3 bases from V and 5 from J, leaving 7 bases between them. The CDR3 DNA reads TGCAGTGCTAGTCGCTCGAATGAAAAACTGTTTTTT. Translating gives CSASRSNEKLFF.